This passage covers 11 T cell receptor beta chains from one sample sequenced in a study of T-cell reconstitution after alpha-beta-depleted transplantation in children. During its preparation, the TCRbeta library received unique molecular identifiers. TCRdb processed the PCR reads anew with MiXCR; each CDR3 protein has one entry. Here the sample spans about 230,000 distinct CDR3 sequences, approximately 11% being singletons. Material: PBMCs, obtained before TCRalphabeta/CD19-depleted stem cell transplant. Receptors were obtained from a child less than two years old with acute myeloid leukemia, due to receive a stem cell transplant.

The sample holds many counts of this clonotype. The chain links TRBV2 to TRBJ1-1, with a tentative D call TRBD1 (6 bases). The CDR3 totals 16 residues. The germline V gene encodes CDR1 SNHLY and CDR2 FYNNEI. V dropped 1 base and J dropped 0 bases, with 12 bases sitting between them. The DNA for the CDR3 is TGTGCCAGCAGTGAAGAGGAGGGGGACATGAACACTGAAGCTTTCTTT. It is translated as CASSEEEGDMNTEAFF.

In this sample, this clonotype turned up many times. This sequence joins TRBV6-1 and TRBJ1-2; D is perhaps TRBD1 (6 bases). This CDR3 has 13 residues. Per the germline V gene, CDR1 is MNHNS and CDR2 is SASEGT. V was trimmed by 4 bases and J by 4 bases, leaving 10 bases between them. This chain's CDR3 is CASSAGQLYGYTF. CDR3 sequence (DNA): TGTGCCAGCAGTGCGGGACAACTCTATGGCTACACCTTC.

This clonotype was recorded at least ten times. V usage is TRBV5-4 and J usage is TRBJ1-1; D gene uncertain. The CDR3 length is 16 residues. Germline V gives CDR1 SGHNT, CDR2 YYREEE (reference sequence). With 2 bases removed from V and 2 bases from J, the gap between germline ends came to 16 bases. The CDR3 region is CASSFGRQTSNTEAFF. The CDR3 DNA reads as TGTGCCAGCAGCTTTGGCAGGCAAACAAGTAACACTGAAGCTTTCTTT.

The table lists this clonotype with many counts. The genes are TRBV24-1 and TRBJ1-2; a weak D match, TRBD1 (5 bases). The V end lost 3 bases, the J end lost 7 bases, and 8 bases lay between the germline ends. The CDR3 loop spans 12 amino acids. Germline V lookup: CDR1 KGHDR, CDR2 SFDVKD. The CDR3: CATSDPGFGYTF. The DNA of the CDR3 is TGTGCCACCAGTGATCCAGGGTTTGGCTACACCTTC.

The CDR3 spells CSAGTDYGYTF. As DNA, the CDR3 is TGCAGCGCCGGGACCGACTATGGCTACACCTTC. The V and J genes are TRBV29-1 and TRBJ1-2; TRBD1 is a possible D gene (5 bases). Trimming cost V 7 bases and J 3 bases, with 9 bases left between them. The CDR3 spans 11 residues. CDR1 is SQVTM, CDR2 ANQGSEA, per germline.

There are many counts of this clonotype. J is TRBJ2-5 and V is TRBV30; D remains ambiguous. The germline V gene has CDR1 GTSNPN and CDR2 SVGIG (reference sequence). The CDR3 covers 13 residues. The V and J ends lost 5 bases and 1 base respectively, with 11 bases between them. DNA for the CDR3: TGTGCCTGGTCCGGAGTAATCCAAGAGACCCAGTACTTC. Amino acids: CAWSGVIQETQYF.

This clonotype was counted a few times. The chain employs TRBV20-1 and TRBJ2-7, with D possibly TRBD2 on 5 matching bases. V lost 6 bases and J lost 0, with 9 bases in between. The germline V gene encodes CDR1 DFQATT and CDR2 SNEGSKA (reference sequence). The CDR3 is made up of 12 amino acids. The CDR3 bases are TGCAGTGCCGGACTCCTCTCCTACGAGCAGTACTTC. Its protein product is CSAGLLSYEQYF.

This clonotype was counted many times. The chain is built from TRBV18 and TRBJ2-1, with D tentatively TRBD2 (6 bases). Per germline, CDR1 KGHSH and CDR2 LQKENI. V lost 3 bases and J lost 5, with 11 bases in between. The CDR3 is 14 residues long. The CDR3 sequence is CASSPPGGHNEQFF. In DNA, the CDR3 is TGTGCCAGCTCACCTCCCGGGGGTCACAATGAGCAGTTCTTC.

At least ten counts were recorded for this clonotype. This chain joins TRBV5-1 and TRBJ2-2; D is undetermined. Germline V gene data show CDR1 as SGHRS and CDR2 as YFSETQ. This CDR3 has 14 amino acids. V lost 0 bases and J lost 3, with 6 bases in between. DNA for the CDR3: TGCGCCAGCAGCTTGGAGAGGCACACCGGGGAGCTGTTTTTT. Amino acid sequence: CASSLERHTGELFF.

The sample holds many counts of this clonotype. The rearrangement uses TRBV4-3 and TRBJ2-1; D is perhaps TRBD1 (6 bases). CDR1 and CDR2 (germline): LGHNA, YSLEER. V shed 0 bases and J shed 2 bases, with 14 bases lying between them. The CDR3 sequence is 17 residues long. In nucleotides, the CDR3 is TGCGCCAGCAGCCAAGAGGTACGTCGGGACACCTACAATGAGCAGTTCTTC. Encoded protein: CASSQEVRRDTYNEQFF.

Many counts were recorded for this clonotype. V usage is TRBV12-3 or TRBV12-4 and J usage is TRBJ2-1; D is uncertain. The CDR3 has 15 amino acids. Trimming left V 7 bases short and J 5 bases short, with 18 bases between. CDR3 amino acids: CASTPNPYANNEQFF. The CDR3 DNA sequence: TGTGCCAGCACCCCCAACCCCTACGCCAACAATGAGCAGTTCTTC.